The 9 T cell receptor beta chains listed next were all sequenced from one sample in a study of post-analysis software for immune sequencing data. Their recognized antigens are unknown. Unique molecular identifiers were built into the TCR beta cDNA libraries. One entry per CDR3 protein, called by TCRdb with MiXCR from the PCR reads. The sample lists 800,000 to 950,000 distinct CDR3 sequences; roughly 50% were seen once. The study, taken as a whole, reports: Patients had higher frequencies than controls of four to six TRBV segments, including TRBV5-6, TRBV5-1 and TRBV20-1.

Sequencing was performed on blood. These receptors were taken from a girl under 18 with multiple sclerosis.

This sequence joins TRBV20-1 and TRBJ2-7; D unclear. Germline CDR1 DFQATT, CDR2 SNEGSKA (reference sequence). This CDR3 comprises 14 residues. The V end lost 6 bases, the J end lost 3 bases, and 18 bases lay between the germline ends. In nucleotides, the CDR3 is TGCAGTGCCGTTACCACCGGTAACAGCTACGAGCAGTACTTC. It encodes CSAVTTGNSYEQYF.

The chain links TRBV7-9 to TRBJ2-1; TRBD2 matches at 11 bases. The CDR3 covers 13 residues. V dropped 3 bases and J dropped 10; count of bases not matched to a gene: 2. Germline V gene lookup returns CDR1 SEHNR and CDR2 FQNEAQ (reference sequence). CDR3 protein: CASSFSGRGEQFF. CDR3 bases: TGTGCCAGCAGCTTTAGCGGGAGGGGAGAGCAGTTCTTC.

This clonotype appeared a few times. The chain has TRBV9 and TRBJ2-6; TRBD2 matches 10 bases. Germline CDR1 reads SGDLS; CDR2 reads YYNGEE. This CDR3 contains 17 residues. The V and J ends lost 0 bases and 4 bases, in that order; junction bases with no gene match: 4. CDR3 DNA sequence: TGTGCCAGCAGCGTAGGAGCGGGGGGGCTAGGGGCCAACGTCCTGACTTTC. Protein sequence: CASSVGAGGLGANVLTF.

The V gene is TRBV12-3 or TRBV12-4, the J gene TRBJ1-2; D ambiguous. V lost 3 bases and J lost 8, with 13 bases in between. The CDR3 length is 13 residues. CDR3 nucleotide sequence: TGTGCCAGCAGTTTCATTTCGTGGGAAGGCTACACCTTC. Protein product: CASSFISWEGYTF.

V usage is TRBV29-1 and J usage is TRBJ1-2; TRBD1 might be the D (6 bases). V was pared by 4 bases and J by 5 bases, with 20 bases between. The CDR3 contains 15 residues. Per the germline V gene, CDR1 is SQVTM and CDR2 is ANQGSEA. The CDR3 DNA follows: TGCAGCGTTGTACTCGGGGGCGCAATGGTTTATGGCTACACCTTC. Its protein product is CSVVLGGAMVYGYTF.

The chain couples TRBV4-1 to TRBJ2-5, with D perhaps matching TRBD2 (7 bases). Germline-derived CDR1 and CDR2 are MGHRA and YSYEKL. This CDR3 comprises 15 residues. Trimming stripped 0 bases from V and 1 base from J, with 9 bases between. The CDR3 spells CASSQEGGGQETQYF. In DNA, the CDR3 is TGCGCCAGCAGCCAAGAGGGAGGGGGCCAAGAGACCCAGTACTTC.

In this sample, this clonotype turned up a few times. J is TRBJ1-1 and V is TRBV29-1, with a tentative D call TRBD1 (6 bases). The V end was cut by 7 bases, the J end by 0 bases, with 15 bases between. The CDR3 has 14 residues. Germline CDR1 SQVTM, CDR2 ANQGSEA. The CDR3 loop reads CSARTDGLNTEAFF. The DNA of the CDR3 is TGCAGCGCACGGACAGACGGGTTGAACACTGAAGCTTTCTTT.

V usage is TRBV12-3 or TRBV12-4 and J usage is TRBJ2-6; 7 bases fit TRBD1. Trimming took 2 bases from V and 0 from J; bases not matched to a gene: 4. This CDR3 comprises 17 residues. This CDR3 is CASSLRGLISGANVLTF. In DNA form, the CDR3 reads TGTGCCAGCAGTTTAAGGGGGCTAATCTCTGGGGCCAACGTCCTGACTTTC.

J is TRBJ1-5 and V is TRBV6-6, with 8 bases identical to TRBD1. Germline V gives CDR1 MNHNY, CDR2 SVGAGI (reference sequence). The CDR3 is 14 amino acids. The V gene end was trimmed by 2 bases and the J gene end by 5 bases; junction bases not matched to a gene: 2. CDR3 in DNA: TGTGCCAGCAGTTACGGGACAGGACATCAGCCCCAGCATTTT. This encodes CASSYGTGHQPQHF.